Shown below are 23 T cell receptor beta chains from a single sample sequenced in a study of cytomegalovirus exposure and HLA in healthy donors. Vbeta (60) and Jbeta (13) primers were used in the PCR. Libraries were prepared by immunoSEQ multiplex PCR; TCRdb keeps only in-frame clonotypes and omits some of them. The repertoire holds roughly 150,000 clones, with 70% to 80% as singletons. The specimen sequenced was PBMCs. The receptors stem from a male donor in good health and CMV-seronegative.

The CDR3 here is CASSGLAGNTGELFF. DNA for the CDR3: TGTGCCAGCTCCGGACTAGCGGGGAACACCGGGGAGCTGTTTTTT. This sequence joins TRBV6-6 and TRBJ2-2; 11 bases are shared with TRBD2. Germline loops: CDR1 MNHNY, CDR2 SVGAGI (reference sequence). This CDR3 spans 15 amino acids. Trimming at V came to 8 bases and at J to 1 base, leaving 3 bases not matched to a gene.

This rearrangement joins TRBV4-1 to TRBJ2-3; TRBD2 aligns across 13 bases. Trimming cost V 1 base and J 8 bases; bases outside gene matches: 12. The CDR3 runs 18 residues. CDR1 is MGHRA, CDR2 YSYEKL, per germline. CDR3 sequence: CASSQVFRTSGSGGTQYF. The CDR3 bases are TGCGCCAGCAGCCAAGTATTCCGGACTAGCGGGAGTGGCGGTACGCAGTATTTT.

This clone was seen a single time. CDR3 sequence: CAWTPDRGRDYGYTF. The CDR3 nucleotides read TGTGCCTGGACCCCTGACAGGGGTCGGGACTATGGCTACACCTTC. The chain is built from TRBV30 and TRBJ1-2; 8 bases map to TRBD1. There are 15 residues in the CDR3. Germline V CDR1 and CDR2: GTSNPN, SVGIG (reference sequence). Trimming cost V 4 bases and J 3 bases; bases outside gene matches: 10.

This chain uses TRBV7-9 with TRBJ2-1; 10 bases are a match to TRBD2. Germline loops: CDR1 SEHNR, CDR2 FQNEAQ (reference sequence). The CDR3 covers 16 residues. V gave up 5 bases and J gave up 0 bases; unmatched junction bases: 4. The CDR3 region is CASSLGLAASYNEQFF. The CDR3 DNA reads TGTGCCAGCAGCCTAGGACTAGCGGCCTCCTACAATGAGCAGTTCTTC.

The V call is TRBV28, the J call TRBJ1-5; 7 bases are a match to TRBD1. V lost 8 bases to trimming and J lost 7 bases; unmatched junction nucleotides: 8. This CDR3 is 13 amino acids long. Germline V CDR1 and CDR2: MDHEN, SYDVKM. CDR3 in amino acids: CASVDRAKQPQHF. CDR3 bases: TGTGCCAGCGTAGACAGGGCGAAACAGCCCCAGCATTTT.

The V gene is TRBV7-6, the J gene TRBJ2-3, with D maybe TRBD2 (6 bases). V lost 5 bases to trimming and J lost 0 bases, with 12 bases between them. CDR1 is SGHVS, CDR2 FNYEAQ, per germline. CDR3 length equals 15 residues. The CDR3 DNA follows: TGTGCCAGCAGCCCCTTTGGGGGGAGCACAGATACGCAGTATTTT. Translation gives CASSPFGGSTDTQYF.

The rearrangement joins TRBV25-1 to TRBJ1-2; D remains unclear. The germline V gene encodes CDR1 MGHDK and CDR2 SYGVNS. The CDR3 runs 13 residues. V shed 5 bases and J shed 5 bases, with 12 bases lying between them. CDR3 nucleotides: TGTGCCAGCAGTCCCCCCCAGTCATATGGCTACACCTTC. Translating it yields CASSPPQSYGYTF.

This CDR3 is CASSQDLWALGGRAEAFF. The CDR3 DNA reads TGCGCCAGCAGCCAAGATCTTTGGGCGCTGGGGGGTAGGGCTGAAGCTTTCTTT. The rearrangement joins TRBV4-1 to TRBJ1-1; weak D call: TRBD1 (5 bases). This CDR3 has 18 residues. Germline CDR1 reads MGHRA; CDR2 reads YSYEKL. The V and J ends lost 0 bases and 6 bases respectively, with 23 bases between them.

The J gene is TRBJ1-5, the V gene TRBV19; D remains unclear. The CDR3 is 13 residues long. Trimming left V 0 bases short and J 4 bases short, with 4 bases between. CDR1 and CDR2 from the germline V gene are LNHDA and SQIVND (reference sequence). In DNA, the CDR3 is TGTGCCAGTAGTATAGATCTGAATCAGCCCCAGCATTTT. This gives the protein CASSIDLNQPQHF.

The V gene is TRBV16, the J gene TRBJ1-5; D gene unclear. This CDR3 spans 14 amino acids. Between the trimmed V and J ends, which lost 4 bases and 4 bases, there was a span of 11 bases. CDR1 KGHSY and CDR2 FQNENV come from the germline V gene. The DNA for the CDR3 is TGTGCCAGCAGCCCACGCCCCGGGAATCAGCCCCAGCATTTT. Translated, it gives CASSPRPGNQPQHF.

The rearrangement uses TRBV4-3 and TRBJ2-6; D possibly corresponds to TRBD1 (6 bases). This CDR3 is 16 amino acids long. V lost 0 bases, J lost 4 bases, and 10 bases lay in between. Per the germline V gene, CDR1 is LGHNA and CDR2 is YSLEER. CDR3 nucleotides: TGCGCCAGCAGCCAAGATGGGACAACAGGGGCCAACGTCCTGACTTTC. Encoded protein: CASSQDGTTGANVLTF.

This clone turned up a few times. The rearrangement uses TRBV18 and TRBJ2-7, with a tentative D call TRBD1 (5 bases). The CDR3 totals 13 residues. The ends were cut back, 3 bases at V and 4 bases at J, with 10 bases in the middle. Germline V gene sequence: CDR1 KGHSH, CDR2 LQKENI. CDR3 loop: CASSPTAPYEQYF. CDR3 bases: TGTGCCAGCTCACCGACAGCGCCTTACGAGCAGTACTTC.

V and J are TRBV6-1 and TRBJ2-6; tentative D call: TRBD2 (6 bases). The CDR3 has 15 residues. Germline CDR1 and CDR2: MNHNS and SASEGT. V was clipped by 10 bases and J by 0 bases, with 13 bases between them. The CDR3 DNA follows: TGTGCCACAGCGGGTCACAGCTCTGGGGCCAACGTCCTGACTTTC. The encoded protein is CATAGHSSGANVLTF.

The V gene is TRBV9, the J gene TRBJ2-2, with TRBD2 matching 7 bases. The CDR3 covers 15 residues. J lost 10 bases, V lost 0 bases, and 9 bases had no gene match. Germline CDR1 reads SGDLS; CDR2 reads YYNGEE. Written as DNA, the CDR3 is TGTGCCAGCAGCGTAGTGCGAGCGGGGAGGGTGGAGCTGTTTTTT. Its protein product is CASSVVRAGRVELFF. Variable domain in full (rest from reference TRBV9 and TRBJ2-2): DSGVTQTPKHLITATGQRVTLRCSPRSGDLSVYWYQQSLDQGLQFLIQYYNGEERAKGNILERFSAQQFPDLHSELNLSSLELGDSALYFCASSVVRAGRVELFFGEGSRLTVL.

The CDR3 bases are TGTGCCAGCAGTCCGCTAGCGGGAAAATGGTTCTTC. Its protein is CASSPLAGKWFF. The V call is TRBV6-6, the J call TRBJ2-1; TRBD2 agrees at 9 bases. With V trimmed by 5 bases and J by 15 bases, 8 bases remained unmatched. The CDR3 is 12 amino acids. Germline values: CDR1 MNHNY, CDR2 SVGAGI (reference sequence).

In this sample, this clone turned up a few times. V and J are TRBV18 and TRBJ1-1, with 8 nucleotides matching TRBD1. The V gene's germline CDR1 is KGHSH and CDR2 LQKENI. The CDR3 consists of 13 residues. The V segment lost 2 bases and the J segment 4 bases; nucleotides outside the gene matches: 0. The CDR3 DNA reads as TGTGCCAGCTCACCAACAGGGGGCACTGAAGCTTTCTTT. Translated: CASSPTGGTEAFF.

V usage is TRBV25-1 and J usage is TRBJ2-3, with a weak D call TRBD2 (5 bases). The ends were cut back, 8 bases at V and 3 bases at J, with 12 bases in the middle. The CDR3 is 13 amino acids. CDR1 is MGHDK, CDR2 SYGVNS, per germline. In nucleotides, the CDR3 is TGTGCCAGCCTACGGTCGGGAACAGATACGCAGTATTTT. This sequence encodes CASLRSGTDTQYF.

The J gene is TRBJ2-1, the V gene TRBV7-9; 7 nucleotides match TRBD1. Germline V lookup: CDR1 SEHNR, CDR2 FQNEAQ (reference sequence). The CDR3 totals 13 residues. V was pared by 5 bases and J by 9 bases, with 7 bases of the junction left unmatched. The chain's CDR3 is CASSPRGNGEQFF. The CDR3 DNA reads as TGTGCCAGCAGCCCCAGGGGGAACGGTGAGCAGTTCTTC. Based on the CDR3 plus reference TRBV7-9 and TRBJ2-1, the full variable domain is DTGVSQNPRHKITKRGQNVTFRCDPISEHNRLYWYRQTLGQGPEFLTYFQNEAQLEKSRLLSDRFSAERPKGSFSTLEIQRTEQGDSAMYLCASSPRGNGEQFFGPGTRLTVL.

The chain is built from TRBV19 and TRBJ1-5, with 8 nucleotides matching TRBD1. The CDR3 contains 15 residues. Germline V gives CDR1 LNHDA, CDR2 SQIVND (reference sequence). V was clipped by 4 bases and J by 3 bases; unmatched bases: 5. CDR3 in DNA: TGTGCCAGTAGTACACGACAGGGGTTCAATCAGCCCCAGCATTTT. This encodes CASSTRQGFNQPQHF.

This chain links TRBV7-9 with TRBJ1-4; D is ambiguous. This CDR3 has 14 amino acids. The germline V gene has CDR1 SEHNR and CDR2 FQNEAQ (reference sequence). The germline V and J ends were trimmed by 3 bases and 5 bases, with 10 bases remaining between them. CDR3 nucleotide sequence: TGTGCCAGCAGCTTGGGAGGGTTCAATGAAAAACTGTTTTTT. This gives the protein CASSLGGFNEKLFF.

This clone is a singleton in its sample. The junction departs from germline at one end; a sequencing error may be responsible. This sequence joins TRBV19 and TRBJ1-5, with a possible D match to TRBD1 (5 bases). The CDR3 runs 13 residues. The germline V gene encodes CDR1 LNHDA and CDR2 SQIVND (reference sequence). The CDR3 DNA is TGTACCAGTGCATGGGGCGGCAATCAGCCCCAGCATTTT. Amino acid sequence: CTSAWGGNQPQHF.

This clone appeared once. The chain recombines TRBV7-8 with TRBJ2-5; 11 bases match TRBD2. Germline assignment: CDR1 SGHVS and CDR2 FQNEAQ. Trimming took 5 bases from V and 4 from J; bases not matched to a gene: 3. The CDR3 has 14 residues. DNA of the CDR3: TGTGCCAGCAGCCCGACTAGCGGGATAGAGACCCAGTACTTC. Residues: CASSPTSGIETQYF. The full variable domain, with the rest looked up from reference TRBV7-8 and TRBJ2-5, is GAGVSQSPRYKVAKRGQDVALRCDPISGHVSLFWYQQALGQGPEFLTYFQNEAQLDKSGLPSDRFFAERPEGSVSTLKIQRTQQEDSAVYLCASSPTSGIETQYFGPGTRLLVL.

The gene calls are TRBV5-6 and TRBJ1-4; 7 bases agree with TRBD1. Germline V CDR1 and CDR2: SGHDT, YYEEEE. This CDR3 spans 14 amino acids. V lost 0 bases, J lost 14 bases, and 10 bases stayed unmatched. CDR3 protein: CASSLAISTGDLFF. The CDR3 DNA follows: TGTGCCAGCAGCTTGGCCATCTCTACAGGGGATCTGTTTTTT.